The rows below give T cell receptor beta chains drawn from one sample of a study of regulatory T cells in long-lasting Graves disease. In TCRdb, the multiplex PCR reads were re-called with MiXCR into one record per CDR3 protein. Here the sample spans about 300,000 distinct CDR3 sequences, over 15% being singletons. The source material was peripheral blood mononuclear cells (PBMCs), sampled at new diagnosis, from a patient treated with antithyroid drugs. The receptors here all came from a female donor with Graves disease. Each CDR3 is given with its conserved first and last residue. The order of the fields is D gene, J gene, V gene, clone size, CDR3 DNA, CDR3 protein. D genes are given only for firm matches. Clone size is stated in some rows and not others, as once, few, many or a class when expanded.

NA TRBJ1-1 TRBV12-3/TRBV12-4 many TGTGCCAGCAGTCCCTCGGGGGGTAGGACTGAAGCTTTCTTT CASSPSGGRTEAFF
TRBD1 TRBJ2-7 TRBV27 many TGTGCCAGCAGCCATGACAGGGCCTACTACGAGCAGTACTTC CASSHDRAYYEQYF
TRBD1 TRBJ1-6 TRBV12-5 many TGTGCTAGTGGTTTGGCTTCCAGGGGGCAACATAATTCACCCCTCCACTTT CASGLASRGQHNSPLHF
NA TRBJ2-3 TRBV2 many TGTGCCAGCAGTGAAGGGCGCTTCACAGATACGCAGTATTTT CASSEGRFTDTQYF
TRBD1 TRBJ1-2 TRBV19 many TGTGCCAGTAGTATAAGGGTGGGACAGAACTATGGCTACACCTTC CASSIRVGQNYGYTF
NA TRBJ1-5 TRBV19 NA TGTGCCAGTACATCCGGAGGTAGCAATCAGCCCCAGCATTTT CASTSGGSNQPQHF
TRBD1 TRBJ1-1 TRBV19 many TGTGCCAGCAGCATCGACAGGGACACTGAAGCTTTCTTT CASSIDRDTEAFF
NA TRBJ1-2 TRBV7-9 many TGTGCCAGCAGCTTCGGGACGGTATCCTATGGCTACACCTTC CASSFGTVSYGYTF
NA TRBJ2-3 TRBV24-1 many TGTGCCACCGGTAGCGGTGGCACAGATACGCAGTATTTT CATGSGGTDTQYF
TRBD1 TRBJ1-5 TRBV6-1 many TGTGCCAGCAGTGAAAGAAGGGGGACAGATCGCAATCAGCCCCAGCATTTT CASSERRGTDRNQPQHF
NA TRBJ2-1 TRBV4-2 many TGTGCCAGCAGCCAAGATCTCGAGCGGAGGCAGTTCTTC CASSQDLERRQFF
NA TRBJ2-7 TRBV20-1 few TGCAGTGCTAGAGATCTAGCTGGCTACGAGCAGTACTTC CSARDLAGYEQYF
TRBD1 TRBJ1-5 TRBV2 few TGTGCCAGCAGTGGGACAGGGGGAACCAATCAGCCCCAGCATTTT CASSGTGGTNQPQHF
NA TRBJ1-1 TRBV7-2 NA TGTGCCAGCAGCTTATTCGGGGGCAGCTTGGACACTGAAGCTTTCTTT CASSLFGGSLDTEAFF
TRBD1 TRBJ2-7 TRBV28 NA TGTGCCAGCAGTTTCGGGGACAGTCTGAGCTACGAGCAGTACTTC CASSFGDSLSYEQYF
NA TRBJ2-6 TRBV19 many TGTGCCAGTAGTATAGGCGGGGCCAACGTCCTGACTTTC CASSIGGANVLTF
TRBD1 TRBJ2-1 TRBV7-9 NA TGTGCCAGCAGCTCCTACAGGGGGCGAGACAATGAGCAGTTCTTC CASSSYRGRDNEQFF
NA TRBJ1-5 TRBV19 NA TGTGCCAGTAGGGGAGGGAGAGGGTCGAAACAGCATTTT CASRGGRGSKQHF
TRBD1 TRBJ1-1 TRBV12-3/TRBV12-4 NA TGTGCCAGCAGTTTAACCCCGGGACAGGGGGCGAACACTGAAGCTTTCTTT CASSLTPGQGANTEAFF
TRBD1 TRBJ1-5 TRBV6-1 many TGTGCCAGCAGGGCCGGGACAGGTCATAGCAATCAGCCCCAGCATTTT CASRAGTGHSNQPQHF
NA TRBJ2-7 TRBV2 many TGTGCCAGCAGTACTGTTAGCGGCTACGAGCAGTACTTC CASSTVSGYEQYF
NA TRBJ1-3 TRBV15 NA TGTGCCACCAGCAGAGATTTGTGGAGCTCTGGAAACACCATATATTTT CATSRDLWSSGNTIYF
NA TRBJ1-1 TRBV15 many TGTGCCACCAGCATCGCGGGAGGTCCTGAAGCTTTCTTT CATSIAGGPEAFF
NA TRBJ1-4 TRBV4-2 few TGTGCCAGCAGCCAAGATAAGGGTCCTAATGAAAAACTGTTTTTT CASSQDKGPNEKLFF
TRBD2 TRBJ2-7 TRBV18 many TGTGCCAGCTCACCACCGGGAGGGGCCTTCCACTACGAGCAGTACTTC CASSPPGGAFHYEQYF
NA TRBJ1-2 TRBV6-1 many TGTGCCAGCAGTGAAGTTACCAGACGGGGGGGGCGCGGGTATGGCTACACCTTC CASSEVTRRGGRGYGYTF
NA TRBJ1-5 TRBV2 many TGTGCCAGCAGTGAACTGGCAGAACTATATAGCAATCAGCCCCAGCATTTT CASSELAELYSNQPQHF
NA TRBJ2-5 TRBV6-1 many TGTGCCAGCAGCACGATCCGGGAGACCCAGTACTTC CASSTIRETQYF
NA TRBJ2-1 TRBV2 many TGTGCCAGCAGTGAAGCGGGAAACCTCTACAATGAGCAGTTCTTC CASSEAGNLYNEQFF
TRBD1 TRBJ1-1 TRBV28 many TGTGCCAGCAGGCGTAGTGGACAGGGGAACACTGAAGCTTTCTTT CASRRSGQGNTEAFF
NA TRBJ2-2 TRBV7-9 NA TGTGCCAGCAGCTCGGTCAGCGTTGAGAGGGGGGAGCTGTTTTTT CASSSVSVERGELFF
TRBD2 TRBJ2-7 TRBV12-3/TRBV12-4 many TGTGCCAGCAGGCCTGACGGGAGGGGAAACTACGAGCAGTACTTC CASRPDGRGNYEQYF
NA TRBJ2-2 TRBV30 many TGTGCCTGGATTCGAGGGGCCACCGGGGAGCTGTTTTTT CAWIRGATGELFF